This T cell receptor beta chain was captured in a study of T cell changes during pregnancy in multiple sclerosis. Germline V gene sequence: CDR1 SGHTA, CDR2 FQGNSA. V shed 4 bases and J 2 bases; nucleotides not matched to a gene: 6. The CDR3 totals 15 residues. Using immunoSEQ multiplex PCR, the repertoire was profiled, and TCRdb retains in-frame clones only, with some absent. The table lists tens of thousands of clones, 85% to 95% of them singletons. The material sequenced was peripheral blood, taken in the third trimester of pregnancy. This chain links TRBV7-2 with TRBJ2-7; 9 nucleotides agree with TRBD2. The source is a female donor with multiple sclerosis, enrolled in a pregnancy study. CDR3 sequence reads: CASSSLAGETYEQYF. The CDR3 DNA is TGTGCCAGCAGCTCCTTAGCGGGAGAGACCTACGAGCAGTACTTC. The full variable domain, its missing parts supplied by reference TRBV7-2 and TRBJ2-7, is GAGVSQSPSNKVTEKGKDVELRCDPISGHTALYWYRQSLGQGLEFLIYFQGNSAPDKSGLPSDRFSAERTGGSVSTLTIQRTQQEDSAVYLCASSSLAGETYEQYFGPGTRLTVT.